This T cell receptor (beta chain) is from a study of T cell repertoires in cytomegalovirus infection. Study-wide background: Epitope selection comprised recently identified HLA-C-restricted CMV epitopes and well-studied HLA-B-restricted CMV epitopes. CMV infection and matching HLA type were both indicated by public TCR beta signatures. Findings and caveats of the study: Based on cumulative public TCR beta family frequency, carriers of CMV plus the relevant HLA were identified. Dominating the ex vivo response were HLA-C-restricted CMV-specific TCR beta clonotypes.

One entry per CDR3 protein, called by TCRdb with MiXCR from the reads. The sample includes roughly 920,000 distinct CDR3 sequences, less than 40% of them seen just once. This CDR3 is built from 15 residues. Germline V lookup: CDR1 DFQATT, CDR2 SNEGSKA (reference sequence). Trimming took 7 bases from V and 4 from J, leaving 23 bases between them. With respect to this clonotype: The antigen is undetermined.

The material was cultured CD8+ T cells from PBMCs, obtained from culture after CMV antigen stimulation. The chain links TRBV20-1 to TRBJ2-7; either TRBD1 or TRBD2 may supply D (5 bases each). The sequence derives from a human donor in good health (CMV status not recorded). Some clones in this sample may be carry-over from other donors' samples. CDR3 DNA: TGCAGTGTCCGCTATGGCCCGGGGCAGGTATACGAGCAGTACGTC. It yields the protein CSVRYGPGQVYEQYV.